These 3 T cell receptor beta chains share one sample of origin, sequenced in a study of T cells in Graves' hyperthyroidism and ophthalmopathy. What was amplified from RNA transcripts were TCR beta CDR3 regions. The HTBI set primed first-round TCR CDR3 RT-PCR. One entry per CDR3 protein, called by TCRdb with MiXCR from the multiplex PCR reads. The sample holds a few hundred thousand distinct CDR3 sequences, around 14% seen once. The sequencing sample was made of blood. The origin of the receptors is a woman in her twenties or thirties with Graves' hyperthyroidism that later progressed to Graves' ophthalmopathy.

This clonotype was recorded at least ten times. CDR3 sequence: CASSSSGGNIQYF. The CDR3 DNA reads as TGTGCCAGCAGTTCGTCGGGGGGGAACATTCAGTACTTC. J is TRBJ2-4 and V is TRBV12-3 or TRBV12-4; 8 bases match TRBD2. The J segment lost 7 bases and the V segment lost 4 bases, leaving 3 bases of the junction unmatched. The CDR3 runs 13 residues.

This clonotype was picked up a small number of times. This rearrangement joins TRBV24-1 to TRBJ1-3, with D unclear. Trimming left V 5 bases short and J 3 bases short, with 1 base between. CDR3 length: 11 amino acids. Germline V gives CDR1 KGHDR, CDR2 SFDVKD. CDR3 nucleotides: TGTGCCACCAGTGTTGGAAACACCATATATTTT. Translation gives CATSVGNTIYF.

In its sample, this clonotype was seen many times. This chain uses TRBV11-2 with TRBJ1-1, with a possible D match to TRBD1 (5 bases). The CDR3 has 13 residues. Germline V CDR1 and CDR2: SGHAT, FQNNGV. Trimming shortened V by 4 bases and J by 10 bases, and 16 bases separated the two germline ends. The CDR3: CASSSLQVLGAFF. DNA of the CDR3: TGTGCCAGCAGCTCGCTACAGGTCCTGGGAGCTTTCTTT.